This TCR beta chain emerged from a study of high-grade serous ovarian cancer treatment subgroups. Study-wide context: Each sample yielded on average roughly 7,500 unique TCR beta rearrangements from 14,000 or so reads.

Notes on the study in general: The analyses considered CDR3 and ignored CDR1 and CDR2.

Comments on this clone: What it binds is not known.

Tumor tissue was taken before any definitive surgery or chemotherapy was given. Measured with immunoSEQ multiplex PCR; TCRdb has only the in-frame clones, and not every one. The sample contains 2,500 to 4,000 clones, roughly 63% of which appear only once. The germline gives CDR1 GTSNPN, CDR2 SVGIG (reference sequence). The CDR3 consists of 14 residues. Trimming left V 4 bases short and J 1 base short, with 11 bases between. The gene calls are TRBV30 and TRBJ2-1; D assignment may be TRBD1 or TRBD2 (5 bases each). Material for sequencing was tumor tissue. The TCR was taken from a human donor with high-grade serous ovarian cancer. The CDR3, as DNA: TGTGCCTGGACCCGGGACGTGTCCTACAATGAGCAGTTCTTC. Translated: CAWTRDVSYNEQFF.